These T cell receptor beta chains were read from a single sample in a study of cytomegalovirus exposure and HLA in healthy donors. Only in-frame clones appear in the TCRdb table, and some are missing; sequencing was by immunoSEQ multiplex PCR. The sample holds a few hundred thousand clones, roughly 90% seen once. Sequences were obtained from PBMCs. The receptor source for this set is a man between 18 and 35 years old in good health and CMV-seropositive. Each CDR3 is given with its conserved first and last residue. The D gene is left open where the match is weak. A row's size may be missing; if present it is once, few, many or a size class.

TRBJ2-1,NA,TRBV6-5,NA,CASSYSQEDEQFF,TGTGCCAGCAGTTATAGCCAGGAGGATGAGCAGTTCTTC
TRBJ1-2,NA,TRBV6-1,NA,CASKAWGKNSYTF,TGTGCCAGCAAGGCTTGGGGAAAGAACAGCTACACCTTC
TRBJ1-2,NA,TRBV19,TRBD1,CASSTGGTAVGYTF,TGTGCCAGTAGTACAGGGGGCACGGCGGTTGGCTACACCTTC
TRBJ2-3,NA,TRBV6-5,TRBD2,CASSFSGSADTQYF,TGTGCCAGCAGTTTTAGCGGGAGTGCAGATACGCAGTATTTT
TRBJ1-5,NA,TRBV19,NA,CASSIGQYSNQPQHF,TGTGCCAGTAGTATAGGACAGTATAGCAATCAGCCCCAGCATTTT
TRBJ1-2,NA,TRBV27,NA,CASSYSAGHYGYTF,TGTGCCAGCAGTTACTCGGCAGGTCACTATGGCTACACCTTC
TRBJ2-7,NA,TRBV6-1,TRBD1,CASRTGSVYEQYF,TGTGCCAGCAGGACAGGGAGTGTTTACGAGCAGTACTTC
TRBJ2-7,NA,TRBV6-5,TRBD2,CASSPAGQPGEQYF,TGTGCCAGCAGCCCAGCGGGGCAGCCCGGGGAGCAGTACTTC
TRBJ2-1,NA,TRBV5-6,TRBD1,CASSLPSGTVYNEQFF,TGTGCCAGCAGCTTGCCTTCCGGGACAGTCTACAATGAGCAGTTCTTC
TRBJ1-3,NA,TRBV19,NA,CASSGLNSGNTIYF,TGTGCCAGTAGCGGACTGAACTCTGGAAACACCATATATTTT
TRBJ2-5,few,TRBV5-6,TRBD2,CASSLELAGETQYF,TGTGCCAGCAGCTTGGAACTAGCGGGAGAGACCCAGTACTTC
TRBJ1-2,NA,TRBV7-9,NA,CASNSISGPLDGYTF,TGTGCCAGCAACTCGATATCGGGGCCGTTGGATGGCTACACCTTC
TRBJ1-2,once,TRBV28,NA,CASSPSGSYGYTF,TGTGCCAGCAGTCCTTCGGGCAGCTATGGCTACACCTTC
TRBJ1-1,few,TRBV30,NA,CAWSSIRLNTEAFF,TGTGCCTGGAGTAGTATTCGATTAAACACTGAAGCTTTCTTT
TRBJ1-1,NA,TRBV29-1,NA,CSVWKGHLNTEAFF,TGCAGCGTTTGGAAGGGACACTTGAACACTGAAGCTTTCTTT
TRBJ2-2,NA,TRBV6-5,NA,CASRPPAGELFF,TGTGCCAGCCGCCCCCCCGCCGGGGAGCTGTTTTTT
TRBJ2-3,NA,TRBV9,NA,CASSVGRGTFTDTQYF,TGTGCCAGCAGCGTAGGAAGAGGGACCTTCACAGATACGCAGTATTTT
TRBJ1-1,NA,TRBV27,NA,CASSLTGRTEAFF,TGTGCCAGCAGTTTAACAGGGCGCACTGAAGCTTTCTTT
TRBJ1-1,NA,TRBV5-1,NA,CASSSDSYTEAFF,TGCGCCAGCAGCTCCGACAGTTACACTGAAGCTTTCTTT
TRBJ1-1,NA,TRBV5-6,NA,CASSLAPRSNTEAFF,TGTGCCAGCAGCTTGGCCCCCAGATCCAACACTGAAGCTTTCTTT
TRBJ2-1,NA,TRBV6-1,TRBD2,CASSRTSGINEQFF,TGTGCCAGCAGTAGGACTAGCGGGATAAATGAGCAGTTCTTC
TRBJ2-7,NA,TRBV9,TRBD2,CASSPSGLAGSYEQYF,TGTGCCAGCAGCCCTTCCGGGCTAGCGGGATCCTACGAGCAGTACTTC
TRBJ1-2,NA,TRBV5-4,TRBD1,CASSLAGDRVYGYTF,TGTGCCAGCAGCTTGGCCGGGGACAGGGTCTATGGCTACACCTTC
TRBJ1-1,NA,TRBV30,TRBD1,CACRDRERNTEAFF,TGTGCCTGCCGGGACAGGGAGAGAAACACTGAAGCTTTCTTT
TRBJ2-1,once,TRBV30,NA,CARGQYNEQFF,TGTGCCCGCGGACAGTACAATGAGCAGTTCTTC